This is a list of T cell receptor beta chains from one sample in a study of cytomegalovirus exposure and HLA in healthy donors. Libraries were prepared by immunoSEQ multiplex PCR; TCRdb keeps only in-frame clonotypes and omits some of them. The sample lists fewer than 250,000 clones, over 60% seen once, with 1.5% to 2% in the top ten. The specimen was PBMCs. These receptors originate from a male donor in good health and CMV-seronegative. CDR3s leave out the opening cysteine and the closing phenylalanine or tryptophan.

V	J	CDR3
TRBV7-9	TRBJ2-7	ASTTFSGGSYEQY
TRBV28	TRBJ2-7	ASSYGLAGYYEQY
TRBV19	TRBJ2-5	ASSSRTWAGRETQY
TRBV5-1	TRBJ2-5	ASTRDRVETQY
TRBV28	TRBJ1-6	ATDDSDGIFRGSPLH
TRBV5-6	TRBJ1-5	ASTIRGGNQPQH
TRBV27	TRBJ1-2	ASRWGPYGYT
TRBV7-2	TRBJ2-5	ASSLRQGQETQY
TRBV2	TRBJ2-5	ASSVYRETQY
TRBV2	TRBJ2-7	ASSLDRSYYEQY
TRBV5-1	TRBJ1-1	ASSRGNTEAF
TRBV19	TRBJ1-2	ASSRSGYGYT
TRBV6-7	TRBJ2-5	ASSLQRGQGAEETQY
TRBV28	TRBJ2-3	ASSSQPGTGTDTQY
TRBV11-3	TRBJ1-2	ASSLLAGAGYT
TRBV9	TRBJ2-3	ASSGLAEVSTDTQY
TRBV5-5	TRBJ2-7	ASSLFAGTAMSSYEQY
TRBV28	TRBJ2-7	ASRLAGSSYEQY
TRBV15	TRBJ2-1	ATSTTHIGGNEQF
TRBV5-1	TRBJ2-7	ASSSASGGTPYEQY
TRBV14	TRBJ1-6	ASSRGEGFSSYNSPLH
TRBV9	TRBJ1-4	ASSARGQGAATNEKLF
TRBV27	TRBJ2-3	ASSLSWAGTDTQY
TRBV4-3	NA	ASSPGGSTDYEQY
TRBV7-2	TRBJ2-1	ASSSKGLASEQF
TRBV27	TRBJ2-7	ASSFQGGAQY
TRBV6-1	TRBJ1-3	ASSEGWAPNTIY
TRBV30	TRBJ2-5	AWSKDPTGTQY
TRBV19	TRBJ1-5	ASSIYQPQH
TRBV28	TRBJ1-5	ASSVPTGGAGNQPQH
TRBV5-1	TRBJ2-2	ASSPLTSGDTGELF
TRBV5-1	TRBJ2-5	ASSLVGRETQY
TRBV4-3	TRBJ2-3	ASSQVQGAGDTQY
TRBV9	TRBJ1-2	ASTTGQGNYGYT
TRBV6-5	TRBJ2-1	ASSRAGAYSNEQF
TRBV30	TRBJ1-1	AWNRREEAF
TRBV30	TRBJ1-5	AWSAEGVQPQH
TRBV27	TRBJ2-7	ASSPRDRGPDEQY
TRBV2	TRBJ1-4	ASSEAQGANEKLF
TRBV29-1	TRBJ2-7	SVEGSLGSSYEQY
TRBV6-5	TRBJ1-1	ASSHGQKNTEAF
TRBV23-1	TRBJ1-5	ASSLGTGGNSNQPQH
TRBV6-5	TRBJ2-7	ASSYKRGGHEQY
TRBV5-4	TRBJ2-4	ASSFDRGNIQY
TRBV29-1	TRBJ1-2	SVGQGGYGYT
TRBV14	TRBJ2-7	ASSPRTLHEQY
TRBV5-6	TRBJ1-5	ASSLYRQVSQPQH
TRBV27	TRBJ2-5	ASSPGASGGLETQY
TRBV2	TRBJ2-5	AQKREWETQY
TRBV18	TRBJ1-1	ASSLGEGTEAF
TRBV15	TRBJ1-2	ATSSRRDRLYGYT
TRBV15	TRBJ2-7	ATSTHSGDYEQY